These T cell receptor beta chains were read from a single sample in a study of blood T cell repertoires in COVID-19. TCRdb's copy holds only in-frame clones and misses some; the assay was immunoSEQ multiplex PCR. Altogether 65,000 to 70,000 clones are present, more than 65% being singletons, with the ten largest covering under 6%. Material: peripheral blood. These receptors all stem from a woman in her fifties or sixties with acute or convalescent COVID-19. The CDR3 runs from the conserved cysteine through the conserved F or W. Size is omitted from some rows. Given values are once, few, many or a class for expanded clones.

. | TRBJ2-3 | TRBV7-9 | CASTRGTDTQYF
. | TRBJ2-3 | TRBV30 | CAWRRTGTRPDTQYF
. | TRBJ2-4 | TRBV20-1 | CSAGERGSKNIQYF
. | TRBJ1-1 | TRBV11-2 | CASSFLGQGQEAFF
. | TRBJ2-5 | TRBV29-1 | CSAGTGRVQETQYF
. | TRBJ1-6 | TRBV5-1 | CASSAGTAHNSPLHF
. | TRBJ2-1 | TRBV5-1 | CASSPGGAFNEQFF
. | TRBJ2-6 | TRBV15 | CATGQGDSGANVLTF
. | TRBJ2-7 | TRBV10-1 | CASSGGDRPYEQYF
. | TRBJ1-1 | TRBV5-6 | CASSLRGLGEATEAFF
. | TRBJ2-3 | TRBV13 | CASSLGSTDTQYF
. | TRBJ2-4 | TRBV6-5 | CASSYGGLGKNIQYF
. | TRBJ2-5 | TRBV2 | CASSYSGGRETQYF
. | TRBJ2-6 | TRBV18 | CASSPPGQGKISGANVLTF
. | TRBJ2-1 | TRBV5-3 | CARRERGGFTSSYNEQFF
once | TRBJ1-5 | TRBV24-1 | CATSDRVNQPQHF